The next 14 T cell receptor beta chains were all read from a single sample in a study of cytomegalovirus exposure and HLA in healthy donors. Researchers ran the PCR with 60 Vbeta and 13 Jbeta primers. Using immunoSEQ multiplex PCR, the repertoire was profiled, and TCRdb retains in-frame clones only, with some absent. Of 180,000 or so clones listed, 60% to 80% are singletons. Material: PBMCs. The receptors stem from a man between 45 and 60 years old in good health and CMV-seropositive.

This sequence joins TRBV19 and TRBJ1-1, with 8 positions matching TRBD1. CDR3 size: 15 residues. Germline trimming cut 7 bases from V and 3 bases from J; bases unmatched to any gene: 10. Germline V gives CDR1 LNHDA, CDR2 SQIVND (reference sequence). For the CDR3, the DNA is TGTGCCAGTAAACTTAGGGACAGGCCGGACACTGAAGCTTTCTTT. Protein product: CASKLRDRPDTEAFF.

The chain has TRBV27 and TRBJ1-5; no definite D call. The CDR3 consists of 15 residues. Germline loops: CDR1 MNHEY, CDR2 SMNVEV (reference sequence). The V end lost 5 bases, the J end lost 1 base, and 12 bases lay between the germline ends. The CDR3 sequence: CASSPISGSNQPQHF. The CDR3 DNA is TGTGCCAGCAGTCCGATTTCGGGGAGCAATCAGCCCCAGCATTTT.

The chain uses TRBV7-9 and TRBJ2-7; 7 bases fit TRBD1. CDR1 and CDR2 from the germline V gene are SEHNR and FQNEAQ (reference sequence). CDR3 length equals 13 residues. Unmatched junction bases numbered 2, after V lost 3 bases and J lost 3 bases. Here the CDR3 reads CASSLGTVYEQYF. Here the CDR3 DNA reads TGTGCCAGCAGCTTGGGGACAGTCTACGAGCAGTACTTC.

The gene calls are TRBV10-1 and TRBJ2-2, with D tentatively TRBD1 (5 bases). V shed 6 bases and J shed 3 bases, with 23 bases lying between them. Germline loops: CDR1 WNHNN, CDR2 SYGVQD (reference sequence). The CDR3 consists of 18 residues. The CDR3 DNA follows: TGCGCCAGCAGACCGACCGGACACGACGATTGTTACACCGGGGAGCTGTTTTTT. It specifies CASRPTGHDDCYTGELFF.

The chain employs TRBV4-2 and TRBJ1-2; 7 bases agree with TRBD1. The CDR3 length is 15 residues. Unmatched junction bases numbered 7, after V lost 0 bases and J lost 6 bases. The germline V gene encodes CDR1 LGHNA and CDR2 YNFKEQ. CDR3 protein: CASSQDGRQGDGYTF. DNA for the CDR3: TGTGCCAGCAGCCAAGATGGTAGACAGGGAGATGGCTACACCTTC.

This clone occurred a few times. The V gene is TRBV29-1, the J gene TRBJ1-1; no clear D gene. V was cut by 3 bases and J by 11 bases, with 10 bases left in between. Germline CDR1 is SQVTM and CDR2 is ANQGSEA. This CDR3 spans 10 amino acids. CDR3 sequence (DNA): TGCAGCGTTGAGAGAGGGCGGGCTTTCTTT. Encoded protein: CSVERGRAFF. The whole variable domain, filled in from reference TRBV29-1 and TRBJ1-1, reads SAVISQKPSRDICQRGTSLTIQCQVDSQVTMMFWYRQQPGQSLTLIATANQGSEATYESGFVIDKFPISRPNLTFSTLTVSNMSPEDSSIYLCSVERGRAFFGQGTRLTVV.

Ten or more counts support this clone. This sequence joins TRBV6-5 and TRBJ2-7; D is unresolved. Germline values: CDR1 MNHEY, CDR2 SVGAGI. This CDR3 has 11 residues. Deletions cut 6 bases from V and 0 bases from J, with 3 bases between. This CDR3 reads CASRSSYEQYF. The CDR3 nucleotides are TGTGCCAGCAGGAGCTCCTACGAGCAGTACTTC.

The chain is built from TRBV7-2 and TRBJ1-2; D is perhaps TRBD1 (5 bases). The CDR3 totals 16 residues. The ends were cut back, 0 bases at V and 3 bases at J, with 14 bases in the middle. CDR1 and CDR2 (germline): SGHTA, FQGNSA. CDR3: CASSLAAGQAYYGYTF. The CDR3 DNA reads TGTGCCAGCAGCTTAGCGGCGGGGCAGGCCTACTATGGCTACACCTTC.

This clone appeared a single time. The chain couples TRBV5-6 to TRBJ1-5, with TRBD1 matching 7 bases. Per the germline V gene, CDR1 is SGHDT and CDR2 is YYEEEE. The CDR3 consists of 14 residues. The junction had 6 bases not matched to a gene; V was cut back by 2 bases and J by 7 bases. This CDR3 reads CASSFRQGGQPQHF. DNA for the CDR3: TGTGCCAGCAGCTTCCGACAGGGCGGACAGCCCCAGCATTTT.

The chain combines TRBV7-2 with TRBJ2-2, with D tentatively TRBD1 (6 bases). Germline V gene lookup returns CDR1 SGHTA and CDR2 FQGNSA. This CDR3 region has 15 residues. The V gene lost 4 bases and the J gene lost 0 bases, with 9 bases spanning the gap. The CDR3 DNA sequence: TGTGCCAGCAGCTCTTGGACAGCGAACACCGGGGAGCTGTTTTTT. Translation: CASSSWTANTGELFF.

V is TRBV11-2 and J is TRBJ1-3; the D is unclear. The V gene's germline CDR1 is SGHAT and CDR2 FQNNGV. This CDR3 is 15 amino acids long. Trimming shortened V by 5 bases and J by 4 bases, and 15 bases separated the two germline ends. In nucleotides, the CDR3 is TGTGCCAGCAGCCCAGGACTCTCCTCAGGAAACACCATATATTTT. It encodes CASSPGLSSGNTIYF.

V and J are TRBV30 and TRBJ2-5, with 7 bases matching TRBD1. The germline V gene has CDR1 GTSNPN and CDR2 SVGIG (reference sequence). The CDR3 covers 14 residues. J gave up 5 bases and V 1 base, and 7 bases lay outside the gene matches. The DNA for the CDR3 is TGTGCCTGGAGTGAGGGGGCCGGCCAGGAGACCCAGTACTTC. Its translation: CAWSEGAGQETQYF.

This clone was counted a few times. This rearrangement joins TRBV7-9 to TRBJ1-1; 8 positions agree with TRBD1. The CDR3 length is 14 residues. From germline, CDR1 is SEHNR and CDR2 FQNEAQ (reference sequence). Losses at the gene ends were 4 bases for V and 1 base for J; bases not matched to a gene: 2. The DNA of the CDR3 is TGTGCCAGCAGCTCCGGGACAGGGAACACTGAAGCTTTCTTT. Translation: CASSSGTGNTEAFF. Together with reference TRBV7-9 and TRBJ1-1, the CDR3 gives the full variable domain: DTGVSQNPRHKITKRGQNVTFRCDPISEHNRLYWYRQTLGQGPEFLTYFQNEAQLEKSRLLSDRFSAERPKGSFSTLEIQRTEQGDSAMYLCASSSGTGNTEAFFGQGTRLTVV.

There are a few counts of this clone. The gene calls are TRBV7-8 and TRBJ1-3; TRBD1 might be the D (6 bases). Germline CDR1 SGHVS, CDR2 FQNEAQ. The CDR3 contains 14 residues. V was pared by 3 bases and J by 4 bases, with 10 bases between. As DNA, the CDR3 is TGTGCCAGCAGCTTGGGGCAGGGGGGAAACACCATATATTTT. Protein sequence: CASSLGQGGNTIYF. The full variable domain, rest sourced from reference TRBV7-8 and TRBJ1-3, is GAGVSQSPRYKVAKRGQDVALRCDPISGHVSLFWYQQALGQGPEFLTYFQNEAQLDKSGLPSDRFFAERPEGSVSTLKIQRTQQEDSAVYLCASSLGQGGNTIYFGEGSWLTVV.